This TCR beta chain was documented in a study of T-cell reconstitution after alpha-beta-depleted transplantation in children. CDR3 size: 13 residues. From germline, CDR1 is LGHNA and CDR2 YNFKEQ. Regarding the study as a whole: A year post-transplant, T-cell counts and diversity derived mostly from newly produced T cells. It was surviving recipient T cells and thymic progenitors that gave some patients high TCRbeta diversity at day 60. By about two months after transplant, alpha-beta T cells reportedly arose from several hundred graft clones that had expanded.

Unique molecular identifiers were incorporated when the TCRbeta library was constructed. Each CDR3 protein gets one entry after TCRdb re-called the PCR reads with MiXCR. The sample contains under 850,000 distinct CDR3 sequences, 10% to 15% of which appear only once. This clonotype has just a few counts. What it binds is unknown. The junction departs from germline at one end; a sequencing error may be responsible. The sample consisted of PBMCs, taken before TCRalphabeta/CD19-depleted stem cell transplant. The sequence derives from a girl aged 2 to 10 with congenital amegakaryocytic thrombocytopenia, due to receive a stem cell transplant. This sequence joins TRBV4-2 and TRBJ2-7, with 7 bases fitting TRBD2. CDR3 DNA: TGTGCCAGCAGCCAAGGTTATGGCGGGAGCGTTCACTTC. Translating gives CASSQGYGGSVHF.